Presented here are 7 T cell receptor beta chains from one specimen sequenced in a study of tumor-infiltrating lymphocytes in localized non-small cell lung cancer (dated by TCRdb to the early 2020s). Library method: the immunoSEQ multiplex PCR assay. The table was pulled from immuneACCESS by TCRdb, which kept in-frame rearrangements only. Such tables lose some clones; where checked, under half of the loss comes from unresolved V genes, and the rest has no known cause. The sample table shows roughly 5,800 clones, and 81% are seen once. Around a tenth of the sample rests with the top ten. Sample: lung tumor tissue. The receptors originated from a human donor with non-small cell lung cancer.

V gene TRBV18 combines with J gene TRBJ1-6; D not resolved. The CDR3 is 13 residues long. Germline V lookup: CDR1 KGHSH, CDR2 LQKENI. The V end lost 2 bases, the J end lost 7 bases, and 6 bases lay between the germline ends. The CDR3 region is CASSPAENSPLHF. In DNA form, the CDR3 reads TGTGCCAGCTCACCAGCAGAAAATTCACCCCTCCACTTT. Filled out from reference TRBV18 and TRBJ1-6, the complete variable domain reads NAGVMQNPRHLVRRRGQEARLRCSPMKGHSHVYWYRQLPEEGLKFMVYLQKENIIDESGMPKERFSAEFPKEGPSILRIQQVVRGDSAAYFCASSPAENSPLHFGNGTRLTVT.

The gene calls are TRBV25-1 and TRBJ2-5; 8 bases line up with TRBD2. Germline V gene data show CDR1 as MGHDK and CDR2 as SYGVNS. This CDR3 region has 16 residues. V shed 4 bases and J 1 base; nucleotides not matched to a gene: 8. As DNA, the CDR3 is TGTGCCAGCAGTGGGCGGGGGGACATGACCCAAGAGACCCAGTACTTC. Protein sequence: CASSGRGDMTQETQYF.

This clone was counted only a few times. The J gene is TRBJ1-1, the V gene TRBV4-3, with 12 bases that match TRBD1. CDR3 length: 13 residues. Unmatched junction bases numbered 4, after V lost 3 bases and J lost 11 bases. CDR1 LGHNA and CDR2 YSLEER come from the germline V gene. This CDR3 reads CASSHGTGGLAFF. In nucleotides, the CDR3 is TGCGCCAGCAGCCATGGGACAGGGGGCTTGGCTTTCTTT.

This sequence joins TRBV10-3 and TRBJ1-5; D gene uncertain. The CDR3 totals 13 residues. The V gene's germline CDR1 is ENHRY and CDR2 SYGVKD. Trimming pared 4 bases from V and 1 base from J, leaving 5 bases between. CDR3 DNA sequence: TGTGCCATCAGTGGGAGCAGCAATCAGCCCCAGCATTTT. The encoded protein is CAISGSSNQPQHF.

This clone was counted a single time. V is TRBV2 and J is TRBJ1-1; 10 bases fit TRBD1. The CDR3 spans 15 residues. Germline loops: CDR1 SNHLY, CDR2 FYNNEI. With V trimmed by 6 bases and J by 4 bases, 8 bases remained unmatched. CDR3 sequence (DNA): TGTGCCAGCAGGCCCCCGGGACAGGGGCGCACTGAAGCTTTCTTT. It specifies CASRPPGQGRTEAFF.

This rearrangement joins TRBV18 to TRBJ1-1; 7 bases fit TRBD1. Germline CDR1 KGHSH, CDR2 LQKENI. The V segment lost 3 bases and the J segment 3 bases; nucleotides outside the gene matches: 1. The CDR3 runs 13 residues. In nucleotides, the CDR3 is TGTGCCAGCTCACCGCAGGGGGACACTGAAGCTTTCTTT. The encoded protein is CASSPQGDTEAFF.

The chain has TRBV25-1 and TRBJ2-1, with D uncertain. V lost 5 bases, J lost 2 bases, and 13 bases lay in between. The germline V gene has CDR1 MGHDK and CDR2 SYGVNS. This CDR3 region has 15 residues. The CDR3: CASSFGSLPYNEQFF. The DNA of the CDR3 is TGTGCCAGCAGTTTTGGTTCCCTTCCCTACAATGAGCAGTTCTTC. The entire variable domain, with the rest obtained from reference TRBV25-1 and TRBJ2-1, is as follows: EADIYQTPRYLVIGTGKKITLECSQTMGHDKMYWYQQDPGMELHLIHYSYGVNSTEKGDLSSESTVSRIRTEHFPLTLESARPSHTSQYLCASSFGSLPYNEQFFGPGTRLTVL.